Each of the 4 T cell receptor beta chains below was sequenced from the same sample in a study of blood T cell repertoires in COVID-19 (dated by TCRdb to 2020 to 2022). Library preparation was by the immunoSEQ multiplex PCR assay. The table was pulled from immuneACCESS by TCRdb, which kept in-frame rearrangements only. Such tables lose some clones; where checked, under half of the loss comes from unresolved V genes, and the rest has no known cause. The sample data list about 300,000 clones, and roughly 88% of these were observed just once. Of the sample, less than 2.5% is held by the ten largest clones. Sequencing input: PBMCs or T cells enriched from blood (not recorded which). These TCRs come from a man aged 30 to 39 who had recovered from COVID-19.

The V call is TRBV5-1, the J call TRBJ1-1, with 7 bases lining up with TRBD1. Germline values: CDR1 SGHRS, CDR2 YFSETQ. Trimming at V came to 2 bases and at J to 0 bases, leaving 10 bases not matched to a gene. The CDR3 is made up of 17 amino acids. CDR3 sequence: CASSLGPTGSMNTEAFF. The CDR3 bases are TGCGCCAGCAGCTTAGGGCCGACAGGGAGTATGAACACTGAAGCTTTCTTT.

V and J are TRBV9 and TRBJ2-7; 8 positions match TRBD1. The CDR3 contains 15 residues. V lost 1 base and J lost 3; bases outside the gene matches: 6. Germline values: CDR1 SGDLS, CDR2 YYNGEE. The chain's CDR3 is CASSVFPGQGYEQYF. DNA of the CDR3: TGTGCCAGCAGCGTATTTCCTGGACAGGGCTACGAGCAGTACTTC.

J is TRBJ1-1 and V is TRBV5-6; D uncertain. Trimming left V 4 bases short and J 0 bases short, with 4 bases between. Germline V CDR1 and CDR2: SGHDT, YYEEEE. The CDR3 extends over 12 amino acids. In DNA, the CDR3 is TGTGCCAGCAGCCTATTGAACACTGAAGCTTTCTTT. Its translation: CASSLLNTEAFF.

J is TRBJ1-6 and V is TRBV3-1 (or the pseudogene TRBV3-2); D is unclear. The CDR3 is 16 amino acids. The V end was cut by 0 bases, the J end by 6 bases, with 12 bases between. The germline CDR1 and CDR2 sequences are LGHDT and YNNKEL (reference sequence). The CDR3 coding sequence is TGTGCCAGCAGCCAAGACGGTGCTCCAGGTAATTCACCCCTCCACTTT. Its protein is CASSQDGAPGNSPLHF.